This is a list of T cell receptor beta chains from one sample in a study of blood T cells in healthy people across ages. A single record per CDR3 protein comes from TCRdb applying MiXCR to the 5' RACE reads. Counted here are more than 650,000 distinct CDR3 sequences, 20% to 25% occurring once; the ten biggest clones make up roughly 22%. The sequenced sample consisted of blood. The receptor set was obtained from a man between 65 and 85 years old in good health. Both conserved end residues are part of each CDR3. The D gene is left open where the match is weak. Expanded clones are given a class, and other clones once, few, many or no size at all.

d_call,v_call,cdr3_length,j_call,clone_size,cdr3_aa,cdr3_nt
TRBD1,TRBV9,14,TRBJ2-5,.,CASSVQGGSETQYF,TGTGCCAGCAGCGTTCAAGGGGGCTCGGAGACCCAGTACTTC
.,TRBV6-4,14,TRBJ2-2,.,CASRWEVIGGELFF,TGTGCCAGCAGATGGGAGGTCATTGGCGGGGAGCTGTTTTTT
.,TRBV7-3,16,TRBJ2-1,.,CASSRLPRASYNEQFF,TGTGCCAGCAGCCGGTTGCCTAGGGCCTCCTACAATGAGCAGTTCTTC
.,TRBV29-1,11,TRBJ2-2,.,CSFGGTGELFF,TGCAGCTTTGGGGGCACCGGGGAGCTGTTTTTT
.,TRBV7-2,14,TRBJ2-4,.,CASSQVVSKNIQYF,TGTGCCAGCAGCCAGGTTGTCTCCAAAAACATTCAGTACTTC
TRBD1,TRBV20-1,15,TRBJ1-2,.,CSAEGRDSSNYGYTF,TGCAGTGCAGAAGGCCGGGACAGCTCTAACTATGGCTACACCTTC
TRBD1,TRBV5-1,14,TRBJ1-1,.,CASGSTGGFGIAFF,TGCGCCAGCGGATCGACAGGGGGCTTCGGAATAGCTTTCTTT
TRBD2,TRBV25-1,14,TRBJ2-4,.,CASELAGAKNIQYF,TGTGCCAGTGAACTAGCGGGAGCCAAAAACATTCAGTACTTC
.,TRBV5-1,14,TRBJ1-2,.,CASSSGGLNYGYTF,TGCGCCAGCAGCTCCGGGGGTCTAAACTATGGCTACACCTTC
.,TRBV20-1,14,TRBJ2-7,.,CSARDPRRDYEQYF,TGCAGTGCTAGAGATCCCCGGAGAGACTACGAGCAGTACTTC
.,TRBV5-1,15,TRBJ2-1,.,CASSIGRVMVHEQFF,TGCGCCAGCAGCATTGGCCGGGTTATGGTGCATGAGCAGTTCTTC
.,TRBV4-1,13,TRBJ1-4,.,CASSQEAREKLFF,TGCGCCAGCAGCCAAGAAGCGAGGGAAAAACTGTTTTTT
TRBD1,TRBV6-1,13,TRBJ1-1,.,CASSEGYGQGAFF,TGTGCCAGCAGTGAAGGTTATGGACAGGGAGCTTTCTTT
.,TRBV29-1,14,TRBJ1-3,few,CSVQSRSSGNTIYF,TGCAGCGTACAATCGAGGAGCTCTGGAAACACCATATATTTT
.,TRBV10-3,15,TRBJ1-5,many,CAISERGGGEQPQHF,TGTGCCATCAGTGAGAGGGGTGGAGGGGAACAGCCCCAGCATTTT
TRBD1,TRBV7-2,13,TRBJ1-2,.,CASSLQGAYDYTF,TGTGCCAGCAGCTTACAGGGGGCCTATGACTACACCTTC
TRBD1,TRBV6-5,14,TRBJ1-4,.,CASSFGQENEKLFF,TGTGCCAGCAGCTTCGGACAGGAGAATGAAAAACTGTTTTTT